Reported below is one T cell receptor (beta chain). Its matching antigen is unknown. This CDR3 has 14 residues. Germline V lookup: CDR1 SGHAT, CDR2 FQNNGV. The trim removed 3 bases at V and 4 bases at J, leaving 1 base unmatched. This sample was included in a study of cytomegalovirus exposure and HLA in healthy donors. Findings of the study overall: With later analysis, a missense DCLRE1C variant became linked to TCR beta V- and J-gene trimming. TCR beta V segments were, for the most part, productive about 87% or about 30% of the time in an earlier analysis. 87-base-pair reads could not separate some V segments, including TRBV6-2 and TRBV6-3. Most TCR sequences proved rare, with some public TCRs found in many donors.

In the PCR, 60 Vbeta and 13 Jbeta primers were used. Clones were read by immunoSEQ multiplex PCR, and TCRdb kept only the in-frame ones, dropping some. The table includes 120,000 to 150,000 clones, about four fifths detected once. The sequence was collected from a woman aged 40 to 50 in good health and CMV-seropositive. Sequenced sample: PBMCs. The V call is TRBV11-2, the J call TRBJ2-2, with 8 bases lining up with TRBD2. The chain's CDR3 is CASSLLAGTGELFF. The CDR3 DNA reads TGTGCCAGCAGCTTGCTAGCGGGCACCGGGGAGCTGTTTTTT.